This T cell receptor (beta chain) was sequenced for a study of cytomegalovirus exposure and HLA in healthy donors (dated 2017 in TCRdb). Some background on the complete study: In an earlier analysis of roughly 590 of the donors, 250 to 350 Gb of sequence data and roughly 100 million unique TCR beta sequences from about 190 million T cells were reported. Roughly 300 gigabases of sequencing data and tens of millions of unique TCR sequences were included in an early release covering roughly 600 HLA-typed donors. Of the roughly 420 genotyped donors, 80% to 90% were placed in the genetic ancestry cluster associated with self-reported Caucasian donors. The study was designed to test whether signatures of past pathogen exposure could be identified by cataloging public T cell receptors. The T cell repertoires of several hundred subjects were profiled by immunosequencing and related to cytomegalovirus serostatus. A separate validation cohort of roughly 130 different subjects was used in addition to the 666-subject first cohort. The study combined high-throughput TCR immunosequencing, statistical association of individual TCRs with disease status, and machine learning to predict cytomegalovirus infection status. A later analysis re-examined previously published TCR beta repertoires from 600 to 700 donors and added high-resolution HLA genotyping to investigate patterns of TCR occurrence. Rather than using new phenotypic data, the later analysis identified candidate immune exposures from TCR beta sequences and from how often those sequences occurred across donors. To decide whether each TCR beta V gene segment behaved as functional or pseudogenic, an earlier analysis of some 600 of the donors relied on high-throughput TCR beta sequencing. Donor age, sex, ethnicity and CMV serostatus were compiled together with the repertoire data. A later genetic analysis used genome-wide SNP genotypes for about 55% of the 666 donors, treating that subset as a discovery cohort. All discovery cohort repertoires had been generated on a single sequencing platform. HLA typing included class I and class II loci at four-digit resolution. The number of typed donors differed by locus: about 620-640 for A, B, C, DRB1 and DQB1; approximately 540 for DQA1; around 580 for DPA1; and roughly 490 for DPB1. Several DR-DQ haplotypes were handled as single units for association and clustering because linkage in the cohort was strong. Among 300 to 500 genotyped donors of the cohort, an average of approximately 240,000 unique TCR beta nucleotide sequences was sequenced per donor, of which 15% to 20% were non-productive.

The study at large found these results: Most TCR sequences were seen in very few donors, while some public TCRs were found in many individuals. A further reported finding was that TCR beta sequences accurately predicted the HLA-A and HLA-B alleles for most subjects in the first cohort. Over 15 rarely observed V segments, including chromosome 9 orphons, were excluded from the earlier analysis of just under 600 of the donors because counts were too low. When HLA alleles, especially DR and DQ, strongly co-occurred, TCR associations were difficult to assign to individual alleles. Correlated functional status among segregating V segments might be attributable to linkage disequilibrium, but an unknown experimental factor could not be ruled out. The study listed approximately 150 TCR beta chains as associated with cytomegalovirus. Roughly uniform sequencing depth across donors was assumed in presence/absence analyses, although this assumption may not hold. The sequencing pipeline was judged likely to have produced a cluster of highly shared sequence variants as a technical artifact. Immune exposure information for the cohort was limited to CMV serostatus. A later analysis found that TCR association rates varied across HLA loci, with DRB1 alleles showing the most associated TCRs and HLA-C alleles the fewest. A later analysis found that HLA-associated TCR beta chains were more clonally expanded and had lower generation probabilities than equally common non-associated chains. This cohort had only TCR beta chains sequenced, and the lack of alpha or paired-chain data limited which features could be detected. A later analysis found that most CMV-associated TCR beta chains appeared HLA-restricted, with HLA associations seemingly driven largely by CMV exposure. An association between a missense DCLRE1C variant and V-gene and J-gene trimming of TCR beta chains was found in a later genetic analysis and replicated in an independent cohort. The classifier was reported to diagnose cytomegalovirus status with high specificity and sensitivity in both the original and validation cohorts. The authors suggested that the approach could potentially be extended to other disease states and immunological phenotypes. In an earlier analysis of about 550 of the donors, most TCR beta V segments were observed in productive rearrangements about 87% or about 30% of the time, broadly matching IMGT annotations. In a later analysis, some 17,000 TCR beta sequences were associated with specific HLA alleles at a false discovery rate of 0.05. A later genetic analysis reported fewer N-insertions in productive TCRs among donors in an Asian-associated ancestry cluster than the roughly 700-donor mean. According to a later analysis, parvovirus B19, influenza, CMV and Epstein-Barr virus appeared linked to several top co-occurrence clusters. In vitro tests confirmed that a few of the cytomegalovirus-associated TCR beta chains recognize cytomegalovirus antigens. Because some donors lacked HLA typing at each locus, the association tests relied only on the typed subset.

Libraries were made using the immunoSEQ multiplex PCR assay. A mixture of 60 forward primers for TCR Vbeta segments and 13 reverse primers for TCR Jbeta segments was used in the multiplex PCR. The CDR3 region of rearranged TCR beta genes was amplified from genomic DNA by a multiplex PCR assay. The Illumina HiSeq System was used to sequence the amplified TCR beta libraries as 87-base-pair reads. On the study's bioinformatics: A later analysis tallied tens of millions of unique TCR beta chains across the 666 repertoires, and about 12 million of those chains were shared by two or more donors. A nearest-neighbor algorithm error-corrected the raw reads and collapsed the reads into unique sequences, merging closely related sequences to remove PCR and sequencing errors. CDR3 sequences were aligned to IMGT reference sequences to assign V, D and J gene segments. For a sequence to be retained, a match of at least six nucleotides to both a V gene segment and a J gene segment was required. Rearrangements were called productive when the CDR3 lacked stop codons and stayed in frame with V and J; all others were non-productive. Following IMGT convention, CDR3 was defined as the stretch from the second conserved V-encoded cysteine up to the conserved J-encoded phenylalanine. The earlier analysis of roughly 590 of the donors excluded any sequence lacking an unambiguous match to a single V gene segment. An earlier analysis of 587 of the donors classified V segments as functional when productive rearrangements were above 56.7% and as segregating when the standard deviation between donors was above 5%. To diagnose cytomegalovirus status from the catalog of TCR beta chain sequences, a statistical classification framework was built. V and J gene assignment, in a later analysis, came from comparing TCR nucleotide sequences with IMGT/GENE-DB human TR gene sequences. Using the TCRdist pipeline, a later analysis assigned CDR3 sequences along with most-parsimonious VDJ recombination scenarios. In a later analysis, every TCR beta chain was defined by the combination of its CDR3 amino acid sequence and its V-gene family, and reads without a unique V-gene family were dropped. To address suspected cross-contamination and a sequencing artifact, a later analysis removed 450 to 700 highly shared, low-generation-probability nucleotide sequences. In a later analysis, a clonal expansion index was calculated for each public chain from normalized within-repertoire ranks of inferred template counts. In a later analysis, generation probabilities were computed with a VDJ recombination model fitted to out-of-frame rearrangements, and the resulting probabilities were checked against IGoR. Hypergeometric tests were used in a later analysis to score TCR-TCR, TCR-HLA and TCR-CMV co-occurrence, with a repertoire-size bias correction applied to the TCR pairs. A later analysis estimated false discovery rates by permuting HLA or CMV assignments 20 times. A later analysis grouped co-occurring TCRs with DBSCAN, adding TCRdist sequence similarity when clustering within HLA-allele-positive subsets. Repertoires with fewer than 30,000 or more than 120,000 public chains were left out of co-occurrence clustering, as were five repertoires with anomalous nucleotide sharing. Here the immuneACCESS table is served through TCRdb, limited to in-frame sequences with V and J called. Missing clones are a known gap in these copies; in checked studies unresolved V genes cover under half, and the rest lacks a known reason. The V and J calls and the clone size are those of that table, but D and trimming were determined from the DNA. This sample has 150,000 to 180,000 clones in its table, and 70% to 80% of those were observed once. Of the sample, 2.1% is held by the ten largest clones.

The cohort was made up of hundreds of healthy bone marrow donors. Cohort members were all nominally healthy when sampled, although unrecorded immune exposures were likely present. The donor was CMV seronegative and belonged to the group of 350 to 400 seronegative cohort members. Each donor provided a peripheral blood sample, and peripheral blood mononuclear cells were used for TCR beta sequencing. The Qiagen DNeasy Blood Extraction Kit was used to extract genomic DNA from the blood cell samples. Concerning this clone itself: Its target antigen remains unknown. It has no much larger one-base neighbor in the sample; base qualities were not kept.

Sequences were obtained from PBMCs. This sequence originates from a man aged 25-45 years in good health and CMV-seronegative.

The nucleotide sequence is TGTGCCAGCAGTTACAACGGGGGGGGCTACACCTTC. Its protein product is CASSYNGGGYTF. The rearranged segments are TRBV6-5 and TRBJ1-2; the D gene is perhaps TRBD1, from 5 matching bases. From the germline V gene, CDR1 is MNHEY and CDR2 is SVGAGI. The CDR3, cysteine through phenylalanine, is 12 amino acids long. The sequence is cut down to CDR3 DNA, 36 bases in frame from base 1. V loses 2 bases, J loses 8 bases, and the germline ends lie 9 bases apart.